The rows below give T cell receptor beta chains drawn from one sample of a study of cytomegalovirus exposure and HLA in healthy donors. Measured with immunoSEQ multiplex PCR; TCRdb has only the in-frame clones, and not every one. The sample contains some 130,000 clones, 60% to 75% of which appear only once. The sequenced sample was PBMCs. The receptors were sampled from a human donor in good health. Both conserved end residues are part of each CDR3. D genes are given only for firm matches. The size of a clone is reported for some rows only, either as once, few or many, or as a class for expanded clones.

>TRBV28|TRBJ1-6|TRBD1|-
TGTGCCAGCAGCTCCAACAGGGGCACCTATAATTCACCCCTCCACTTT
CASSSNRGTYNSPLHF
>TRBV4-1|TRBJ2-3|-|few
TGCGCCAGCAGCCAAGAGTTAGTGGATACGCAGTATTTT
CASSQELVDTQYF
>TRBV28|TRBJ1-2|TRBD1|few
TGTGCCAGCCTTATAGGACAGGGGGCGAAAGGCTACACCTTC
CASLIGQGAKGYTF
>TRBV10-3|TRBJ2-1|TRBD2|-
TGTGCCATCAGTCCAGCGACTAGCGGGAGGGCCAATGAGCAGTTCTTC
CAISPATSGRANEQFF
>TRBV20-1|TRBJ2-7|-|-
TGCAGTGCCCCTCTATTGTACGAGCAGTACTTC
CSAPLLYEQYF
>TRBV30|TRBJ2-5|TRBD2|-
TGTGCTTTACTCGGACTAGCGGGGCCGCTCCAAGAGACCCAGTACTTC
CALLGLAGPLQETQYF
>TRBV27|TRBJ1-2|-|few
TGTGCCAGCAGTTTTTCCGGGATCCTGGGCTACACCTTC
CASSFSGILGYTF
>TRBV28|TRBJ2-7|TRBD2|-
TGTGCCAGCAGTACTCGACTAGCGGGAGGCTACGAGCAGTACTTC
CASSTRLAGGYEQYF
>TRBV18|TRBJ2-7|TRBD1|-
TGTGCCAGCTCACCAAGACAGGGAACCTACGAGCAGTACTTC
CASSPRQGTYEQYF
>TRBV7-9|TRBJ2-7|-|-
TGTGCCAGCACACTGTCCCCCCCCCAGGGGCAGTACTTC
CASTLSPPQGQYF
>TRBV9|TRBJ2-3|TRBD2|few
TGTGCCAGCAGCGTAGAGGGGAGGGCCCAAGATACGCAGTATTTT
CASSVEGRAQDTQYF
>TRBV5-1|TRBJ2-3|-|-
TGCGCCAGCAGCTTGCTAGCGACGGCAACAGATACGCAGTATTTT
CASSLLATATDTQYF
>TRBV19|TRBJ1-5|-|-
TGTGCCAGTAGTATGGGGGGATATAGCAATCAGCCCCAGCATTTT
CASSMGGYSNQPQHF
>TRBV5-1|TRBJ2-2|TRBD2|-
TGCGCCAGCAGCCGAATGCCTTTTGGGGGGGACACCGGGGAGCTGTTTTTT
CASSRMPFGGDTGELFF
>TRBV4-1|TRBJ2-5|TRBD2|once
TGCGCCAGCAGCCAAGGGACTAGCGGGAGGTACCAAGAGACCCAGTACTTC
CASSQGTSGRYQETQYF
>TRBV5-1|TRBJ2-3|TRBD1|once
TGCGCCAGCAGCCCGGGACAGGGAGGCACAGATACGCAGTATTTT
CASSPGQGGTDTQYF
>TRBV6-1|TRBJ1-1|TRBD1|few
TGTGCCAGCAGTGAACGCGCTACAGGGGGCACTGAAGCTTTCTTT
CASSERATGGTEAFF
>TRBV27|TRBJ1-5|TRBD1|-
TGTGCCAGCAGTTCGACAGGGGGCCACAATCAGCCCCAGCATTTT
CASSSTGGHNQPQHF
>TRBV5-1|TRBJ2-3|TRBD2|-
TGCGCCAGCAGCTTGGTGGCGGGGGATACAGATACGCAGTATTTT
CASSLVAGDTDTQYF
>TRBV12-5|TRBJ1-5|-|few
TGTGCTAGTGTTCCAGGGGCCGAGGGAAATCAGCCCCAGCATTTT
CASVPGAEGNQPQHF
>TRBV7-2|TRBJ1-2|-|-
TGTGCCAGCAGCTTAGAGGGCAGGGGAAACTATGGCTACACCTTC
CASSLEGRGNYGYTF
>TRBV5-6|TRBJ2-3|TRBD2|-
TGTGCCAGCAGCTTTTCGGCGGGAGGGTCCACAGATACGCAGTATTTT
CASSFSAGGSTDTQYF
>TRBV29-1|TRBJ2-5|TRBD2|-
TGCAGCGTTGAAGGGGAGGGACTAGCGGGATTTGTACTAGGGAGGGAGACCCAGTACTTC
CSVEGEGLAGFVLGRETQYF
>TRBV11-2|TRBJ2-7|-|few
TGTGCCAGCAGCTTATCAATCAGGCCTTATTACGAGCAGTACTTC
CASSLSIRPYYEQYF
>TRBV5-1|TRBJ2-3|-|-
TGCGCCAGCAGCTTGGATATCTCTTTTAGCACAGATACGCAGTATTTT
CASSLDISFSTDTQYF
>TRBV18|TRBJ2-5|-|-
TGTGCCAGCTCAAGGAGGGGTATACAAGAGACCCAGTACTTC
CASSRRGIQETQYF
>TRBV4-2|TRBJ2-7|TRBD2|once
TGTGCCAGCAGCCAAGCTGGGTCTGCGGGGGGCGCGGGGCAGTACTTC
CASSQAGSAGGAGQYF
>TRBV5-1|TRBJ2-5|-|-
TGCGCCAGCAGCTTAAGACAGATACAAGAGACCCAGTACTTC
CASSLRQIQETQYF
>TRBV5-4|TRBJ2-5|-|-
TGTGCCAGCAGCTTGGCCTCAGGCCAAGAGACCCAGTACTTC
CASSLASGQETQYF
>TRBV18|TRBJ2-1|-|-
TGTGCCAGCTCACCACGTATCGGAGGGCTCTACAATGAGCAGTTCTTC
CASSPRIGGLYNEQFF
>TRBV19|TRBJ2-7|-|few
TGTGCCAGTAGTACTAATCCAGGGTCCTACGAGCAGTACTTC
CASSTNPGSYEQYF
>TRBV10-3|TRBJ2-5|-|-
TGTGCCATCAGTGAGTCGCAGATAGGCGGGCAAGTCCAAGAGACCCAGTACTTC
CAISESQIGGQVQETQYF
>TRBV14|TRBJ1-3|-|-
TGTGCCAGCAGCCAAGACAGGGCGGTGCGCGGAAACACCATATATTTT
CASSQDRAVRGNTIYF
>TRBV9|TRBJ2-3|TRBD1|-
TGTGCCAGCAGCGTAAGTAGGGGCGGACAGGGTACAGATACGCAGTATTTT
CASSVSRGGQGTDTQYF
>TRBV5-1|TRBJ1-4|-|-
TGCGCCAGCAGCTTTCAAGGGGGTACTAATGAAAAACTGTTTTTT
CASSFQGGTNEKLFF
>TRBV6-1|TRBJ2-5|-|-
TGTGCCAGCAGGTCGAGGGGGATCCAAGAGACCCAGTACTTC
CASRSRGIQETQYF
>TRBV4-2|TRBJ2-5|TRBD1|once
TGTGCCAGCAGCCAACAGGGGGCGCGGGAGACCCAGTACTTC
CASSQQGARETQYF
>TRBV5-1|TRBJ2-2|TRBD2|-
TGCGCCAGCGGACCGACTAGCGGCCCCGGGGAGCTGTTTTTT
CASGPTSGPGELFF
>TRBV10-3|TRBJ2-3|-|-
TGTGCCATCAGTGGCACAAGGGGATTTGGGACAGATACGCAGTATTTT
CAISGTRGFGTDTQYF
>TRBV5-1|TRBJ2-1|-|-
TGCGCCAGCAGCTCCAGGGCCTCCTACAATGAGCAGTTCTTC
CASSSRASYNEQFF
>TRBV5-4|TRBJ1-1|-|-
TGTGCCAGCAGCTTGGAGGGGCACACTGAAGCTTTCTTT
CASSLEGHTEAFF
>TRBV5-6|TRBJ2-6|TRBD2|-
TGTGCCAGCAGCTCCGCGTTACTAGCGGCTGGGGCCAACGTCCTGACTTTC
CASSSALLAAGANVLTF
>TRBV6-5|TRBJ2-1|-|-
TGTGCCAGCAGGCCTATCGACAGGACTGACGAGCAGTTCTTC
CASRPIDRTDEQFF
>TRBV18|TRBJ2-1|TRBD1|-
TGTGCCAGCTCACCTCTCGGACAGGGCCTCGACAATGAGCAGTTCTTC
CASSPLGQGLDNEQFF
>TRBV9|TRBJ2-2|-|-
TGTGCCAGCAGCGTAGTGGGAGGGGGCACCGGGGAGCTGTTTTTT
CASSVVGGGTGELFF
>TRBV28|TRBJ2-5|-|once
TGTGCCAGCAGTTTAAGCGCGGGCCGGGGGTTCGGGGAGACCCAGTACTTC
CASSLSAGRGFGETQYF
>TRBV2|TRBJ1-4|-|-
TGTGCCAGCAGCCCAAGGGGGAGGGGGAGGAATGAAAAACTGTTTTTT
CASSPRGRGRNEKLFF